This paragraph covers one T cell receptor beta chain sequence. The germline V gene has CDR1 ENHRY and CDR2 SYGVKD. V was pared by 6 bases and J by 0 bases, with 5 bases of the junction left unmatched. The CDR3 sequence is 15 residues long. This entry is derived from a study of blood T cell repertoires in COVID-19. The method was immunoSEQ multiplex PCR; TCRdb's version includes in-frame clones alone and lacks a portion of them. Of about 310,000 clones listed, 85% are singletons. Specimen: PBMCs or T cells enriched from blood (not recorded which). This sequence joins TRBV10-3 and TRBJ1-3, with TRBD1 matching over 7 bases. The clonotype originates from a woman younger than 45 who had been exposed to COVID-19. The CDR3 is CAIRKDRDSGNTIYF. The CDR3 DNA reads as TGTGCCATCAGAAAAGACAGGGACTCTGGAAACACCATATATTTT.